These 26 T cell receptor beta chains originate from one sample sequenced in a study of blood T cell repertoires in COVID-19. Clones were sequenced by immunoSEQ multiplex PCR, and TCRdb holds only the in-frame ones, with some missing. The data show some 170,000 clones, around four fifths seen once. Source material: peripheral blood. Receptors originate from a woman older than 75 with active or convalescent COVID-19.

V gene TRBV19 combines with J gene TRBJ2-1; TRBD2 matches 13 bases. The germline V gene encodes CDR1 LNHDA and CDR2 SQIVND (reference sequence). V was clipped by 10 bases and J by 10 bases; unmatched bases: 7. The CDR3 is 13 residues long. The CDR3 protein is CATSGLAGREQFF. CDR3 bases: TGTGCCACCTCGGGACTAGCGGGGCGCGAGCAGTTCTTC.

V and J are TRBV4-1 and TRBJ2-1; 7 nucleotides match TRBD1. V shed 0 bases and J 0 bases; nucleotides not matched to a gene: 5. This CDR3 spans 17 amino acids. CDR1 and CDR2 (germline): MGHRA, YSYEKL. CDR3: CASSQEGTASSYNEQFF. The CDR3 DNA sequence: TGCGCCAGCAGCCAAGAGGGGACAGCGAGCTCCTACAATGAGCAGTTCTTC.

The chain joins TRBV9 to TRBJ1-2, with D hard to call. The CDR3 extends over 14 amino acids. From germline, CDR1 is SGDLS and CDR2 YYNGEE. V was trimmed by 10 bases and J by 4 bases, leaving 20 bases between them. The CDR3 nucleotides are TGTGCCTCGGGCGGGATGATGGGGTCCTATGGCTACACCTTC. Its translation is CASGGMMGSYGYTF.

Only one count was recorded for this clone. V gene TRBV19 combines with J gene TRBJ1-6; D possibly corresponds to TRBD1 (6 bases). The CDR3 covers 17 residues. Trimming stripped 6 bases from V and 0 bases from J, with 15 bases between. From germline, CDR1 is LNHDA and CDR2 SQIVND (reference sequence). In DNA, the CDR3 is TGTGCCAGTAGATCACAGGGTCAGAGCTCCTATAATTCACCCCTCCACTTT. Encoded protein: CASRSQGQSSYNSPLHF.

The CDR3 nucleotides read TGCGCCAGCAGCCAAGATTTCGGGGTTCAGGCCGGGGAGCTGTTTTTT. It is translated as CASSQDFGVQAGELFF. The chain combines TRBV4-3 with TRBJ2-2, with D perhaps TRBD2 (5 bases). Germline lookup yields CDR1 LGHNA and CDR2 YSLEER. Deletions cut 0 bases from V and 6 bases from J, with 14 bases between. This CDR3 region has 16 residues.

The rearrangement joins TRBV19 to TRBJ1-1; 8 positions agree with TRBD1. Germline V gives CDR1 LNHDA, CDR2 SQIVND (reference sequence). The V and J ends lost 4 bases and 1 base, in that order; junction bases with no gene match: 5. This CDR3 comprises 15 residues. The CDR3 DNA follows: TGTGCCAGTAGTAGGTCGGACAGGGAGAACACTGAAGCTTTCTTT. Translation gives CASSRSDRENTEAFF.

This clone was counted only a few times. The genes are TRBV7-8 and TRBJ1-3; TRBD1 might be the D (5 bases). Between the trimmed V and J ends, which lost 1 base and 4 bases, there was a span of 14 bases. This CDR3 region has 16 residues. Germline assignment: CDR1 SGHVS and CDR2 FQNEAQ. The CDR3 DNA reads as TGTGCCAGCAGCTTAGGAGTGGGACTCCGGGGAAACACCATATATTTT. It yields the protein CASSLGVGLRGNTIYF.

The rearrangement links TRBV9 to TRBJ2-4; D not certain. The CDR3 runs to 13 residues. Per germline, CDR1 SGDLS and CDR2 YYNGEE. V lost 3 bases to trimming and J lost 6 bases, with 10 bases between them. CDR3 nucleotide sequence: TGTGCCAGCAGCGCCTCCACTGGAAACATTCAGTACTTC. Its protein product is CASSASTGNIQYF.

CDR3 DNA: TGTGCCAGCAGCGGACAGTCTAATTCACCCCTCCACTTT. Protein sequence: CASSGQSNSPLHF. J is TRBJ1-6 and V is TRBV7-9, with D possibly matching TRBD1 (6 bases). Per germline, CDR1 SEHNR and CDR2 FQNEAQ (reference sequence). V was shortened by 5 bases and J by 6 bases, with 8 bases between the two germline ends. The CDR3 has 13 amino acids.

This clone was counted only a few times. The chain uses TRBV6-5 and TRBJ1-2; 7 bases are shared with TRBD1. J lost 3 bases, V lost 4 bases, and 2 bases had no gene match. CDR1 is MNHEY, CDR2 SVGAGI, per germline. The CDR3 sequence is 13 residues long. CDR3 nucleotides: TGTGCCAGCAGTTCCACAGGGGACTATGGCTACACCTTC. Translated: CASSSTGDYGYTF.

This chain joins TRBV6-1 and TRBJ1-5, with D unclear. Germline V gene data show CDR1 as MNHNS and CDR2 as SASEGT. V lost 1 base and J lost 5, with 12 bases in between. This CDR3 has 15 amino acids. This CDR3 reads CASSEDLGGYQPQHF. Here the CDR3 DNA reads TGTGCCAGCAGTGAAGACCTAGGTGGGTATCAGCCCCAGCATTTT.

V usage is TRBV5-1 and J usage is TRBJ2-7; 9 bases are shared with TRBD1. CDR1 and CDR2 from the germline V gene are SGHRS and YFSETQ. The J segment lost 5 bases and the V segment lost 0 bases, leaving 6 bases of the junction unmatched. The CDR3 has 15 residues. This CDR3 is CASSLEGQGRHEQYF. CDR3 DNA sequence: TGCGCCAGCAGCTTGGAAGGACAGGGGCGCCACGAGCAGTACTTC.

The chain is built from TRBV19 and TRBJ2-1; TRBD1 aligns across 9 bases. CDR3 size: 16 residues. J lost 2 bases, V lost 3 bases, and 5 bases had no gene match. The germline gives CDR1 LNHDA, CDR2 SQIVND (reference sequence). CDR3: CASSMYGTGTYNEQFF. Written as DNA, the CDR3 is TGTGCCAGTAGTATGTATGGGACAGGGACCTACAATGAGCAGTTCTTC.

This clone appeared a single time. This chain uses TRBV18 with TRBJ2-7, with 10 bases that match TRBD1. Germline V lookup: CDR1 KGHSH, CDR2 LQKENI. The junction had 6 bases not matched to a gene; V was cut back by 2 bases and J by 5 bases. The CDR3 is 15 amino acids. The CDR3 here is CASSPNGGTGDEQYF. CDR3 in DNA: TGTGCCAGCTCACCAAATGGCGGGACAGGGGACGAGCAGTACTTC.

The gene calls are TRBV12-3 or TRBV12-4 and TRBJ1-6, with a possible D match to TRBD1 (6 bases). The CDR3 spans 13 residues. The V gene lost 6 bases and the J gene lost 5 bases, with 8 bases spanning the gap. CDR3 region: CASRQGDNSPLHF. CDR3 DNA sequence: TGTGCCAGCAGACAGGGAGATAATTCACCCCTCCACTTT.

A few counts support this clone. V usage is TRBV19 and J usage is TRBJ1-1; D is unclear. The CDR3 extends over 13 amino acids. The germline CDR1 and CDR2 sequences are LNHDA and SQIVND (reference sequence). Between the trimmed V and J ends, which lost 1 base and 7 bases, there was a span of 10 bases. This chain's CDR3 is CASSIASELEAFF. The CDR3 bases are TGTGCCAGTAGTATAGCCTCTGAGCTTGAAGCTTTCTTT.

This chain connects TRBV5-1 to TRBJ1-4; TRBD1 might be the D (5 bases). From germline, CDR1 is SGHRS and CDR2 YFSETQ. The CDR3 has 15 residues. V lost 8 bases and J lost 0, with 14 bases in between. The CDR3 DNA sequence: TGCGCCAGTCGGGGGACTCCTGCAACTAATGAAAAACTGTTTTTT. This sequence encodes CASRGTPATNEKLFF.

CDR3 DNA: TGTGCCAGTCGGGCAGGGGCAGAGACCCAGTACTTC. It yields the protein CASRAGAETQYF. The V gene is TRBV19, the J gene TRBJ2-5, with a weak D call TRBD1 (6 bases). Looked up from germline, CDR1 is LNHDA and CDR2 is SQIVND (reference sequence). Trimming removed 8 bases at V and 4 bases at J, with 11 bases between. This CDR3 contains 12 residues.

V gene TRBV6-1 combines with J gene TRBJ2-3, with a possible D match to TRBD2 (6 bases). V lost 0 bases and J lost 2, with 9 bases in between. This CDR3 comprises 15 residues. Germline-derived CDR1 and CDR2 are MNHNS and SASEGT. CDR3 region: CASSEAGLYTDTQYF. The DNA of the CDR3 is TGTGCCAGCAGTGAAGCAGGACTATACACAGATACGCAGTATTTT.

The chain carries TRBV30 and TRBJ1-5, with D uncertain. There are 12 residues in the CDR3. The V gene's germline CDR1 is GTSNPN and CDR2 SVGIG (reference sequence). Trimming left V 1 base short and J 7 bases short, with 8 bases between. The CDR3 sequence is CAWSANSQPQHF. CDR3 in DNA: TGTGCCTGGAGTGCCAACTCCCAGCCCCAGCATTTT.

The table lists this clone with a few counts. CDR3 in DNA: TGTGCCAGCAGTTACTCGGCAGACACCGGGGAGCTGTTTTTT. This encodes CASSYSADTGELFF. This chain connects TRBV6-5 to TRBJ2-2, with D unclear. Germline CDR1 and CDR2: MNHEY and SVGAGI. The CDR3 has 14 amino acids. Trimming stripped 0 bases from V and 3 bases from J, with 5 bases between.

The V gene is TRBV28, the J gene TRBJ1-4; 7 bases fit TRBD1. After removal of 6 bases from V and 1 base from J, the junction contained 5 bases not matched to a gene. Germline V gene lookup returns CDR1 MDHEN and CDR2 SYDVKM. CDR3 length: 15 residues. The CDR3 DNA is TGTGCCAGCAGCGACAGGGTTATAACTAATGAAAAACTGTTTTTT. It encodes CASSDRVITNEKLFF.

V gene TRBV20-1 combines with J gene TRBJ1-3, with D possibly TRBD1 on 5 matching bases. Trimming cost V 3 bases and J 4 bases, with 13 bases left between them. The CDR3 contains 14 residues. The germline V gene has CDR1 DFQATT and CDR2 SNEGSKA (reference sequence). CDR3 amino acids: CSASRGEVGNTIYF. In nucleotides, the CDR3 is TGCAGTGCTAGTCGGGGGGAGGTAGGAAACACCATATATTTT.

The chain combines TRBV19 with TRBJ1-1, with unresolved D. The CDR3 covers 15 residues. Germline assignment: CDR1 LNHDA and CDR2 SQIVND (reference sequence). V lost 3 bases and J lost 5, with 16 bases in between. The CDR3 nucleotides are TGTGCCAGTAGTATGGTGGAGGCCAAGCCAACTGAAGCTTTCTTT. It yields the protein CASSMVEAKPTEAFF.

The chain carries TRBV11-2 and TRBJ2-2, with D possibly being TRBD1 (5 bases). The CDR3 is 14 amino acids. Germline V gene lookup returns CDR1 SGHAT and CDR2 FQNNGV. Trimming cost V 4 bases and J 6 bases, with 12 bases left between them. The DNA for the CDR3 is TGTGCCAGCAGCTCGTCTCTAGGGGCCGGGGAGCTGTTTTTT. The encoded protein is CASSSSLGAGELFF.

The gene calls are TRBV18 and TRBJ1-3; 7 bases map to TRBD1. Trimming at V came to 5 bases and at J to 13 bases, leaving 14 bases not matched to a gene. Germline assignment: CDR1 KGHSH and CDR2 LQKENI. This CDR3 comprises 14 residues. As DNA, the CDR3 is TGTGCCAGCTCAACTCTCCGGGACAGCCCCCGGATATATTTT. This codes for CASSTLRDSPRIYF. Combining the CDR3 with reference TRBV18 and TRBJ1-3 gives the whole variable domain NAGVMQNPRHLVRRRGQEARLRCSPMKGHSHVYWYRQLPEEGLKFMVYLQKENIIDESGMPKERFSAEFPKEGPSILRIQQVVRGDSAAYFCASSTLRDSPRIYFGEGSWLTVV.